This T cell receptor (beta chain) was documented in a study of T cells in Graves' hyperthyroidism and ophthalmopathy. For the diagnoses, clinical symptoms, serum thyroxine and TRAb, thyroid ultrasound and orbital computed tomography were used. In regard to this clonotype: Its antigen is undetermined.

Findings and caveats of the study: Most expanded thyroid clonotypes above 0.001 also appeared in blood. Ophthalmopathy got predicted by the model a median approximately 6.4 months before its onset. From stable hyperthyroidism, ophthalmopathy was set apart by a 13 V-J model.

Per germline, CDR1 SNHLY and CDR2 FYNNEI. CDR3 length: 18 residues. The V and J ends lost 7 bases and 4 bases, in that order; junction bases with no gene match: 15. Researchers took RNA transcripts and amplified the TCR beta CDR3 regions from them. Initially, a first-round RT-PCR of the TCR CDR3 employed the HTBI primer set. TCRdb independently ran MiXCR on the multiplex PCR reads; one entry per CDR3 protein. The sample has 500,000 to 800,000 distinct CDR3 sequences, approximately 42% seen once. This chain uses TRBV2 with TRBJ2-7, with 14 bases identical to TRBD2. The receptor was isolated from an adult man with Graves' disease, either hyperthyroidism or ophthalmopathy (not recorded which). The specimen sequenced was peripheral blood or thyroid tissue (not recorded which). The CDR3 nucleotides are TGTGCCAGCACCCTGAAACCCGGGACTAGCGGGAGTGCGTACGAGCAGTACTTC. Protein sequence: CASTLKPGTSGSAYEQYF.